The 8 T cell receptor beta chains below all came from one sample that was sequenced in a study of HIV-infected children after antiretroviral therapy interruption. A 3' RACE protocol on RNA, with unique molecular identifiers, produced the TCR library. TCRdb fed the 3' RACE reads into MiXCR, producing one record per CDR3 protein. The sample holds approximately 95,000 distinct CDR3 sequences; around 6.9% are singletons and the top ten take roughly 1%. The treatment: PENTA 11 planned treatment interruption arm or continuous ART arm. The sequencing here drew on CD45RA+ CD4+ T cells from PBMCs, pooled from several time points, taken from a donor given antiretroviral therapy, either interrupted or continuous. This sample's subset: naive CD4+ CD45RA+ CD45RO- T cells. The receptors were sampled from a pool of human donors with HIV.

This clonotype was seen repeatedly, ten times or more. As DNA, the CDR3 is TGCGCCAGCAGCCAAACTCTAGACGAGCAGTACTTC. Residues: CASSQTLDEQYF. J is TRBJ2-7 and V is TRBV4-1; D unclear. V was cut by 2 bases and J by 5 bases, with 7 bases left in between. The V gene's germline CDR1 is MGHRA and CDR2 YSYEKL. The CDR3 runs to 12 residues.

This clonotype was seen at least ten times. The chain is built from TRBV20-1 and TRBJ1-1; no reliable D call. The germline V gene encodes CDR1 DFQATT and CDR2 SNEGSKA (reference sequence). V lost 3 bases to trimming and J lost 0 bases, with 14 bases between them. This CDR3 is built from 15 residues. The CDR3 spells CSARGVRRVNTEAFF. The CDR3 DNA is TGCAGTGCTAGGGGCGTTAGAAGGGTGAACACTGAAGCTTTCTTT.

This clonotype was detected only a few times. The chain uses TRBV9 and TRBJ1-1; 8 bases agree with TRBD1. The CDR3 length is 16 residues. Per the germline V gene, CDR1 is SGDLS and CDR2 is YYNGEE. J was trimmed by 7 bases and V by 4 bases; bases with no gene match: 15. The CDR3 DNA is TGTGCCAGCAGCCCGATGGACAGGGTGTATTCCGGTGAAGCTTTCTTT. This translates into CASSPMDRVYSGEAFF.

There are many counts of this clonotype. The genes are TRBV12-1 and TRBJ1-2; the D call in the table, TRBD1, was not verified against the DNA. TRBV12-1 is termed a pseudogene. The length of the CDR3 is 14 residues. The DNA of the CDR3 is TGTGCCAGCAGCTCCCAGGGACAAAACTATGGCTACACCTTC. As protein: CASSSQGQNYGYTF.

This clonotype was picked up a small number of times. This rearrangement joins TRBV28 to TRBJ1-5; D not resolved. Germline CDR1 reads MDHEN; CDR2 reads SYDVKM. The germline V and J ends were trimmed by 10 bases and 0 bases, with 13 bases remaining between them. The CDR3 covers 14 residues. The CDR3 DNA reads TGTGCCATCCCGTCGAGGGATAGCAATCAGCCCCAGCATTTT. Translating gives CAIPSRDSNQPQHF. The variable domain in full, completed from reference TRBV28 and TRBJ1-5, reads DVKVTQSSRYLVKRTGEKVFLECVQDMDHENMFWYRQDPGLGLRLIYFSYDVKMKEKGDIPEGYSVSREKKERFSLILESASTNQTSMYLCAIPSRDSNQPQHFGDGTRLSIL.

The J gene is TRBJ2-3, the V gene TRBV3-1, with D unclear. Germline assignment: CDR1 LGHDT and CDR2 YNNKEL (reference sequence). CDR3 length equals 13 residues. V lost 1 base, J lost 3 bases, and 5 bases lay in between. This CDR3 is CASSQGTTDTQYF. Written as DNA, the CDR3 is TGTGCCAGCAGCCAAGGTACGACAGATACGCAGTATTTT.

This clonotype was observed at least ten times. The chain joins TRBV12-3 or TRBV12-4 to TRBJ1-2, with a possible D match to TRBD1 (5 bases). The CDR3 is 16 amino acids. V lost 6 bases to trimming and J lost 4 bases, with 21 bases between them. The CDR3 DNA reads TGTGCCAGCAGCCCCTCCCTGCCAGGGCATTCCTATGGCTACACCTTC. It yields the protein CASSPSLPGHSYGYTF.

This chain joins TRBV5-6 and TRBJ1-2; 8 nucleotides line up with TRBD1. The CDR3 sequence is 15 residues long. Germline loops: CDR1 SGHDT, CDR2 YYEEEE. V was pared by 2 bases and J by 4 bases, with 7 bases of the junction left unmatched. The CDR3 coding sequence is TGTGCCAGCAGCTTCGTGACAGGGGTTGCCTATGGCTACACCTTC. Translating it yields CASSFVTGVAYGYTF.